These 19 T cell receptor beta chains were all obtained from the same sample, sequenced in a study of cytomegalovirus exposure and HLA in healthy donors. PCR employed 60 Vbeta and 13 Jbeta primers. Libraries were prepared by immunoSEQ multiplex PCR; TCRdb keeps only in-frame clonotypes and omits some of them. The table shows 250,000 to 350,000 clones, with approximately 90% occurring only once. What was sequenced was PBMCs. The origin of the receptors is a woman under 30 in good health and CMV-seronegative.

The CDR3 is CASSPRKSGSTYEQYF. CDR3 coding DNA: TGTGCCAGCAGCCCACGAAAATCCGGGTCTACCTACGAGCAGTACTTC. This chain joins TRBV7-9 and TRBJ2-7, with D unclear. The germline V gene has CDR1 SEHNR and CDR2 FQNEAQ (reference sequence). Trimming pared 5 bases from V and 2 bases from J, leaving 19 bases between. This CDR3 is 16 amino acids long.

For the CDR3, the DNA is TGTGCCAGCAGCTCTCGACTGCATGGGGGGTACGAGCAGTACTTC. It yields the protein CASSSRLHGGYEQYF. J is TRBJ2-7 and V is TRBV13, with a weak D call TRBD2 (6 bases). This CDR3 has 15 amino acids. CDR1 and CDR2 (germline): PRHDT, FYEKMQ (reference sequence). The V end was cut by 4 bases, the J end by 4 bases, with 17 bases between.

The chain recombines TRBV5-1 with TRBJ1-1; no clear D. The V gene lost 4 bases and the J gene lost 4 bases, with 11 bases spanning the gap. CDR3 size: 13 residues. Germline CDR1 SGHRS, CDR2 YFSETQ. The CDR3 nucleotides are TGCGCCAGCAGCCCGGGATCAATCACTGAAGCTTTCTTT. This translates into CASSPGSITEAFF. Filled out from reference TRBV5-1 and TRBJ1-1, the complete variable domain reads KAGVTQTPRYLIKTRGQQVTLSCSPISGHRSVSWYQQTPGQGLQFLFEYFSETQRNKGNFPGRFSGRQFSNSRSEMNVSTLELGDSALYLCASSPGSITEAFFGQGTRLTVV.

The CDR3 DNA reads TGTGCCAGCAGCGCAGGCAGGGGCGCAGATACGCAGTATTTT. Its translation is CASSAGRGADTQYF. The chain employs TRBV7-9 and TRBJ2-3, with a weak D call TRBD1 (6 bases). The germline V gene has CDR1 SEHNR and CDR2 FQNEAQ (reference sequence). V was pared by 5 bases and J by 4 bases, with 13 bases between. The CDR3 covers 14 residues.

A few counts support this clone. The CDR3 DNA reads as TGCGCCAGCAGCCAACAGGGGACAACCAGCCCCGGGTTCTTC. The encoded protein is CASSQQGTTSPGFF. The chain has TRBV4-1 and TRBJ2-1; D is perhaps TRBD1 (6 bases). Trimming pared 2 bases from V and 15 bases from J, leaving 20 bases between. CDR1 and CDR2 from the germline V gene are MGHRA and YSYEKL. This CDR3 comprises 14 residues.

The chain couples TRBV7-9 to TRBJ1-1, with unresolved D. V was cut by 6 bases and J by 0 bases, with 8 bases left in between. The germline V gene has CDR1 SEHNR and CDR2 FQNEAQ (reference sequence). The CDR3 has 13 residues. CDR3 sequence: CASRNNMNTEAFF. CDR3 nucleotide sequence: TGTGCCAGCAGGAACAACATGAACACTGAAGCTTTCTTT.

This sequence joins TRBV9 and TRBJ1-1; the D gene is possibly TRBD1 (5 bases). CDR3 length: 14 residues. CDR1 and CDR2 from the germline V gene are SGDLS and YYNGEE. The germline V and J ends were trimmed by 2 bases and 3 bases, with 11 bases remaining between them. CDR3 protein: CASSVDGTYTEAFF. The CDR3 region has the DNA TGTGCCAGCAGCGTCGACGGGACTTACACTGAAGCTTTCTTT.

The chain links TRBV19 to TRBJ1-5; TRBD1 matches at 10 bases. J lost 1 base, V lost 4 bases, and 1 base had no gene match. The CDR3 covers 15 residues. Germline assignment: CDR1 LNHDA and CDR2 SQIVND (reference sequence). CDR3 nucleotides: TGTGCCAGTAGTACGGACAGGGGGAGCAATCAGCCCCAGCATTTT. Protein sequence: CASSTDRGSNQPQHF.

V gene TRBV19 combines with J gene TRBJ1-4, with 9 bases fitting TRBD1. Looked up from germline, CDR1 is LNHDA and CDR2 is SQIVND (reference sequence). V gave up 2 bases and J gave up 7 bases; unmatched junction bases: 5. This CDR3 region has 15 residues. Here the CDR3 DNA reads TGTGCCAGTAGTATACGGACAGGGGTTACTGAAAAACTGTTTTTT. Translating gives CASSIRTGVTEKLFF.

V is TRBV7-3 and J is TRBJ2-1; 12 nucleotides align to TRBD2. There are 19 residues in the CDR3. CDR1 and CDR2 (germline): SGHTA, FQGTGA. The trim removed 2 bases at V and 7 bases at J, leaving 15 bases unmatched. CDR3 residues: CASSLLSSGGALGKNEQFF. In DNA, the CDR3 is TGTGCCAGCAGCTTACTTTCTAGCGGGGGGGCCCTCGGCAAGAATGAGCAGTTCTTC.

This clone appeared a single time. The chain joins TRBV19 to TRBJ2-7, with 7 bases matching TRBD1. The ends lost 3 bases at V and 2 bases at J; junction bases unmatched: 7. CDR1 and CDR2 from the germline V gene are LNHDA and SQIVND (reference sequence). CDR3 length: 15 residues. The CDR3 DNA follows: TGTGCCAGTAGTATGCGAATCAGGGGGACCTACGAGCAGTACTTC. It codes for CASSMRIRGTYEQYF.

V usage is TRBV2 and J usage is TRBJ1-5; D gene ambiguous. CDR1 is SNHLY, CDR2 FYNNEI, per germline. The V end lost 7 bases, the J end lost 4 bases, and 8 bases lay between the germline ends. CDR3 length equals 12 residues. CDR3 sequence: CASTGGNQPQHF. CDR3 sequence (DNA): TGTGCCAGCACGGGAGGGAATCAGCCCCAGCATTTT.

The chain carries TRBV4-1 and TRBJ1-5, with TRBD1 as a possible D gene (6 bases). The V gene lost 0 bases and the J gene lost 1 base, with 7 bases spanning the gap. The germline V gene has CDR1 MGHRA and CDR2 YSYEKL. The CDR3 has 15 amino acids. DNA of the CDR3: TGCGCCAGCAGCCAAGAGGGGGCAAGCAATCAGCCCCAGCATTTT. Its protein product is CASSQEGASNQPQHF.

This chain connects TRBV4-1 to TRBJ2-1; 9 bases align to TRBD2. The germline gives CDR1 MGHRA, CDR2 YSYEKL. V lost 4 bases, J lost 4 bases, and 8 bases stayed unmatched. This CDR3 is 16 amino acids long. The CDR3, as DNA: TGCGCCAGCAGCCCCTTTGCCGCGGGGGGGTACAATGAGCAGTTCTTC. Translation: CASSPFAAGGYNEQFF.

The gene calls are TRBV9 and TRBJ1-2, with D unclear. The ends were cut back, 5 bases at V and 4 bases at J, with 9 bases in the middle. The CDR3 has 12 residues. Germline CDR1 is SGDLS and CDR2 is YYNGEE. CDR3: CASSSGVYGYTF. For the CDR3, the DNA is TGTGCCAGCAGTAGCGGGGTCTATGGCTACACCTTC.

The chain carries TRBV2 and TRBJ1-1, with 8 nucleotides matching TRBD1. The germline CDR1 and CDR2 sequences are SNHLY and FYNNEI. The ends lost 4 bases at V and 4 bases at J; junction bases unmatched: 5. There are 14 residues in the CDR3. CDR3 residues: CASSADRVGTEAFF. The CDR3 DNA reads as TGTGCCAGCAGTGCGGACAGGGTGGGCACTGAAGCTTTCTTT.

The chain combines TRBV6-5 with TRBJ1-6; D remains unclear. Per germline, CDR1 MNHEY and CDR2 SVGAGI. V gave up 2 bases and J gave up 6 bases, with 11 bases separating them. This CDR3 region has 15 residues. CDR3 sequence reads: CASSYEGTGNSPLHF. The CDR3 DNA reads as TGTGCCAGCAGTTACGAGGGTACTGGTAATTCACCCCTCCACTTT.

The rearrangement joins TRBV5-1 to TRBJ1-1, with 9 bases identical to TRBD1. CDR1 and CDR2 (germline): SGHRS, YFSETQ. Trimming at V came to 2 bases and at J to 3 bases, leaving 20 bases not matched to a gene. The CDR3 sequence is 20 residues long. The CDR3 bases are TGCGCCAGCAGCTTCGGGGGTTGGGTTACAGGGGGCATGAGGGACACTGAAGCTTTCTTT. As protein: CASSFGGWVTGGMRDTEAFF.

The table lists this clone with a count of one. This rearrangement joins TRBV2 to TRBJ2-7; TRBD1 matches at 9 bases. Germline trimming cut 6 bases from V and 3 bases from J; bases unmatched to any gene: 12. The CDR3 is 16 residues long. The germline V gene has CDR1 SNHLY and CDR2 FYNNEI. The CDR3 spells CASRIRGSGQGYEQYF. CDR3 nucleotides: TGTGCCAGCAGGATAAGGGGGTCGGGACAGGGCTACGAGCAGTACTTC.